This is a list of T cell receptor beta chains from one sample in a study of CD4+ T cells in melanoma. Clones were sequenced by immunoSEQ multiplex PCR, and TCRdb holds only the in-frame ones, with some missing. Among some 110,000 clones listed, 92% were seen once. Sample: peripheral blood. All receptors come from a human donor with melanoma. The CDR3 runs from the conserved cysteine through the conserved F or W. The D gene is left open where the match is weak. Size is omitted from some rows. Given values are once, few, many or a class for expanded clones.

-,TRBJ2-7,TRBV7-2,-,TGTGCCAGCAGCAGCCGGGACCCCGCCTACGAGCAGTACTTC,CASSSRDPAYEQYF
-,TRBJ2-7,TRBV4-1,-,TGCGCCAGCAGCCTACCCGGGGCGACCTACGAGCAGTACTTC,CASSLPGATYEQYF
-,TRBJ1-1,TRBV5-6,-,TGTGCCAGCAGCTTTTTGTCGCGACAGCAAGCTTTCTTT,CASSFLSRQQAFF
-,TRBJ1-5,TRBV7-2,-,TGTGCCAGCAGCTCCCGGGACAATCAGCCCCAGCATTTT,CASSSRDNQPQHF
-,TRBJ2-4,TRBV19,-,TGTGCCAGTAGTATGGGAGGGGGACAGGTAAAGGGAAAGGCCAAAAACATTCAGTACTTC,CASSMGGGQVKGKAKNIQYF
-,TRBJ1-5,TRBV29-1,-,TGCAGCGCCGTGTATTCTAGCAATCAGCCCCAGCATTTT,CSAVYSSNQPQHF
-,TRBJ2-1,TRBV4-3,-,TGCGCCAGCAGCTCCCCTCAGGGCAGAAAGCAGTTCTTC,CASSSPQGRKQFF
-,TRBJ2-2,TRBV5-4,-,TGTGCCAGCAGCCGCGCACTTGGGGGCAAGGACAGGAACACCGGGGAGCTGTTTTTT,CASSRALGGKDRNTGELFF
TRBD2,TRBJ2-7,TRBV5-4,-,TGTGCCAGCAGCGAGGGACTAGCGGGAGGGCCAACCCCTCGGGAGCAGTACTTC,CASSEGLAGGPTPREQYF
-,TRBJ1-2,TRBV7-8,once,TGTGCCAGCAGCCCCCGAGGGGGCTATGGCTACACCTTC,CASSPRGGYGYTF
-,TRBJ2-7,TRBV19,-,TGTGCCAGTAGTATAGTTGGAGCGGATTACGAGCAGTACTTC,CASSIVGADYEQYF
TRBD1,TRBJ2-7,TRBV5-1,-,TGCGCCAGCAGCATTGGACAGGGTTCCTACGAGCAGTACTTC,CASSIGQGSYEQYF
TRBD1,TRBJ2-2,TRBV5-1,-,TGCGCCAGCAGCCCCGGGACAGCGAACACCGGGGAGCTGTTTTTT,CASSPGTANTGELFF
-,TRBJ1-1,TRBV19,-,TGTGCCAGTAGTATGAATCTGAACACTGAAGCTTTCTTT,CASSMNLNTEAFF
-,TRBJ2-6,TRBV5-1,-,TGCGCCAGCAGGGGGGGCCGGGACAGTATTTCTGGGGCCAACGTCCTGACTTTC,CASRGGRDSISGANVLTF
-,TRBJ2-5,TRBV5-6,few,TGTGCCAGCAGTCGAGGATGGAACCAAGAGACCCAGTACTTC,CASSRGWNQETQYF
TRBD1,TRBJ2-7,TRBV15,-,TGTGCCACCAGCAGAGCCCTGCACCGGGACAGTTGGATTTTCTACGAGCAGTACTTC,CATSRALHRDSWIFYEQYF
-,TRBJ2-5,TRBV7-2,-,TGTGCCAGCAGCTTGGACCAAGAGACCCAGTACTTC,CASSLDQETQYF
-,TRBJ2-7,TRBV19,-,TGTGCCAGTAGTATTATTTTCCGGACAGCCACCTACGAGCAGTACTTC,CASSIIFRTATYEQYF
TRBD1,TRBJ2-5,TRBV5-1,-,TGCGCCAGCAGTCGGGACAGTGGGGGACAAGAGACCCAGTACTTC,CASSRDSGGQETQYF
-,TRBJ2-5,TRBV5-4,-,TGTGCCAGCAGCTCCCGGGGCCAAGAGACCCAGTACTTC,CASSSRGQETQYF
TRBD1,TRBJ1-4,TRBV5-8,-,TGTGCCAGCAGCCCGGGGACAGGTTCAACTAATGAAAAACTGTTTTTT,CASSPGTGSTNEKLFF
-,TRBJ1-2,TRBV5-4,-,TGTGCCAGCAGCTACCGTTACAGGGACGGCGGCTACACCTTC,CASSYRYRDGGYTF
-,TRBJ2-2,TRBV4-3,-,TGCGCCAGCAGCCAAGACCGAGCGGAGCAGGGCGGGGAGCTGTTTTTT,CASSQDRAEQGGELFF
TRBD1,TRBJ2-3,TRBV7-8,-,TGTGCCAGCAGCGCGCCGGGACAGGGGGAGGATACGCAGTATTTT,CASSAPGQGEDTQYF
-,TRBJ2-2,TRBV6-5,-,TGTGCCAGCAGTTACGGTGTGGGCGGCACCGGGGAGCTGTTTTTT,CASSYGVGGTGELFF
-,TRBJ1-1,TRBV18,-,TGTGCCAGCTCACCGTCCCGGGGCCGACAGAACACTGAAGCTTTCTTT,CASSPSRGRQNTEAFF
-,TRBJ2-1,TRBV21-1,-,TGTGCCAGCAGCCCTGCGAGGCTCCCCTTAAATGAGCAGTTCTTC,CASSPARLPLNEQFF
-,TRBJ2-7,TRBV12-2,-,TGTGCAAGTCGCTTAGTAGCAGGCCGATCAACCTACGAGCAGTACTTC,CASRLVAGRSTYEQYF
-,TRBJ1-2,TRBV19,-,TGTGCCAGTAGCCGGCGACAGCCTTCCTATGGCTACACCTTC,CASSRRQPSYGYTF
-,TRBJ2-1,TRBV7-2,-,TGTGCCAGCAGCCTTCTGCTTAGGAGCAATGAGCAGTTCTTC,CASSLLLRSNEQFF
-,TRBJ2-5,TRBV7-2,-,TGTGCCAGCAGCTTAGAAGGGAAACAAGAGACCCAGTACTTC,CASSLEGKQETQYF
TRBD2,TRBJ2-3,TRBV6-1,-,TGTGCCAGCAGATGGGGGCGGGGGGTCACAGATACGCAGTATTTT,CASRWGRGVTDTQYF
-,TRBJ2-6,TRBV6-1,-,TGTGCCAGCAGTGCCAGTGTTAGCTCTGGGGCCAACGTCCTGACTTTC,CASSASVSSGANVLTF
-,TRBJ1-2,TRBV19,once,TGTGCCAGTAGTACGTGGACAGACATTGACGGCTACACCTTC,CASSTWTDIDGYTF
-,TRBJ2-2,TRBV5-1,-,TGCGCCAGCGGTATGCGCCAGGGGCCTAACACCGGGGAGCTGTTTTTT,CASGMRQGPNTGELFF
-,TRBJ1-2,TRBV7-3,-,TGTGCCAGCAGCTTGGGGGGGGCGCGTGGCTACACCTTC,CASSLGGARGYTF
-,TRBJ2-3,TRBV11-2,-,TGTGCCAGCAGCTTATCGGGGACAGATACGCAGTATTTT,CASSLSGTDTQYF
TRBD2,TRBJ2-1,TRBV29-1,once,TGCAGCGTTGCGGGGCTAGCGGGAGAGGTTTTATACAATGAGCAGTTCTTC,CSVAGLAGEVLYNEQFF
-,TRBJ2-1,TRBV29-1,-,TGCAGCGCCGGGCAAGCCCATGAGCAGTTCTTC,CSAGQAHEQFF
-,TRBJ2-7,TRBV5-6,once,TGTGCCAGCAGCTTGATGGGGGAGCAGTACTTC,CASSLMGEQYF
-,TRBJ2-2,TRBV4-3,-,TGCGCCAGCAGCCTGCAAGGGGCTGGCACCGGGGAGCTGTTTTTT,CASSLQGAGTGELFF
TRBD1,TRBJ2-7,TRBV29-1,once,TGCAGCGTTGTGCGGTTCGACAGGGGCCACGAGCAGTACTTC,CSVVRFDRGHEQYF
TRBD2,TRBJ2-3,TRBV4-1,-,TGCGCCAGCAGCCAAGCCCCAACTTTAGCGGGAGCTAAGGATACGCAGTATTTT,CASSQAPTLAGAKDTQYF
TRBD1,TRBJ1-1,TRBV5-1,few,TGCGCCAGCAGCTTTCAGGGGGCGAACACTGAAGCTTTCTTT,CASSFQGANTEAFF
-,TRBJ2-1,TRBV29-1,-,TGCAGCGTTGCCGGGGACCAATACAATGAGCAGTTCTTC,CSVAGDQYNEQFF
TRBD2,TRBJ2-1,TRBV10-3,-,TGTGCCACCTCTACCGGGACTAGCGACTACAATGAGCAGTTCTTC,CATSTGTSDYNEQFF
-,TRBJ2-3,TRBV5-1,-,TGCGCCAGCAGCTTCTGGGGGAGAGATACGCAGTATTTT,CASSFWGRDTQYF
TRBD1,TRBJ1-2,TRBV11-2,-,TGTGCCAGCAGCAGGACAGGGCGACAGGGCTACACCTTC,CASSRTGRQGYTF
-,TRBJ1-5,TRBV4-1,-,TGCGCCAGCAGCCACCCTAGGAGCAATCAGCCCCAGCATTTT,CASSHPRSNQPQHF
TRBD2,TRBJ2-1,TRBV4-3,-,TGCGCCAGCAGCCAAGATAGCGGGAGGGCCTATGAGCAGTTCTTC,CASSQDSGRAYEQFF
-,TRBJ2-3,TRBV4-1,-,TGCGCCAGCAGCCAAGGGCGGAGCACAGATACGCAGTATTTT,CASSQGRSTDTQYF
-,TRBJ1-1,TRBV11-2,-,TGTGCCAGCAGCTTAACGGGCGCTGAAGCTTTCTTT,CASSLTGAEAFF
-,TRBJ1-1,TRBV14,once,TGTGCCAGCAGCCAAGTAGGACAGAGGAACACTGAAGCTTTCTTT,CASSQVGQRNTEAFF
TRBD2,TRBJ2-1,TRBV7-9,few,TGTGCCAGCAGCCCACCCAGCGGGGGGTCCCACAATGAGCAGTTCTTC,CASSPPSGGSHNEQFF
-,TRBJ1-4,TRBV13,-,TGTGCCAGCAGCTTAACGAGTGGGCAGTATAATGAAAAACTGTTTTTT,CASSLTSGQYNEKLFF